These 28 T cell receptor beta chains share one sample of origin, sequenced in a study of T-cell reconstitution after alpha-beta-depleted transplantation in children. A library of TCRbeta sequences, prepared with unique molecular identifiers, was generated. TCRdb called the PCR reads again in MiXCR, with one record for every CDR3 protein. The data hold 190,000 or so distinct CDR3 sequences, with about 6.4% observed a single time. The sample consisted of PBMCs from the stem cell graft donor, taken from the stem cell graft. Receptors originate from a human donor who donated a stem cell graft to a child with Wiskott-Aldrich syndrome.

In its sample, this clonotype was seen a few times. The V call is TRBV20-1, the J call TRBJ1-1; TRBD1 matches at 8 bases. This CDR3 is 13 amino acids long. Trimming removed 6 bases from V and 6 bases from J; junction bases left unmatched: 9. Germline CDR1 reads DFQATT; CDR2 reads SNEGSKA (reference sequence). As DNA, the CDR3 is TGCAGTGCCCGGACAGGGATTATGGCTGAAGCTTTCTTT. It is translated as CSARTGIMAEAFF.

At least ten counts were recorded for this clonotype. V is TRBV7-2 and J is TRBJ1-5; D is uncertain. There are 15 residues in the CDR3. V lost 1 base, J lost 5 bases, and 12 bases lay in between. CDR1 and CDR2 (germline): SGHTA, FQGNSA. Here the CDR3 DNA reads TGTGCCAGCAGCTTAGTAGTCGGCCTAGATCAGCCCCAGCATTTT. Its translation is CASSLVVGLDQPQHF.

There are many counts of this clonotype. V usage is TRBV6-5 and J usage is TRBJ2-7; a weak D match, TRBD2 (5 bases). Trimming took off 8 bases at V and 0 bases at J, with 14 bases between the two ends. The germline gives CDR1 MNHEY, CDR2 SVGAGI. The CDR3 consists of 14 residues. CDR3 protein: CASDEALGSYEQYF. For the CDR3, the DNA is TGTGCCAGCGACGAAGCACTAGGCTCCTACGAGCAGTACTTC.

There are a few counts of this clonotype. The gene calls are TRBV18 and TRBJ1-1; tentatively, D is TRBD1 (5 bases). The CDR3 covers 17 residues. V was clipped by 2 bases and J by 5 bases, with 21 bases between them. CDR1 is KGHSH, CDR2 LQKENI, per germline. The CDR3 nucleotides are TGTGCCAGCTCACCAGTCCAGGGTCGCGCCGTGGCGACTGAAGCTTTCTTT. Amino acids: CASSPVQGRAVATEAFF.

This clonotype was counted ten times or more. The V call is TRBV2, the J call TRBJ2-3; TRBD2 agrees at 9 bases. J was trimmed by 5 bases and V by 0 bases; bases with no gene match: 3. CDR1 SNHLY and CDR2 FYNNEI come from the germline V gene. The CDR3 contains 15 residues. The CDR3 spells CASSEAAGGQDTQYF. Here the CDR3 DNA reads TGTGCCAGCAGTGAAGCGGCGGGGGGGCAAGATACGCAGTATTTT.

In its sample, this clonotype was seen many times. The CDR3 DNA reads as TGTGCCAGCAGCCAAGATGTCGGGGCCAGGTGGTACGAGCAGTACTTC. Its translation: CASSQDVGARWYEQYF. V is TRBV4-2 and J is TRBJ2-7; TRBD1 or TRBD2 may be the D gene (5 bases each). Trimming cost V 0 bases and J 4 bases, with 16 bases left between them. Germline loops: CDR1 LGHNA, CDR2 YNFKEQ. The CDR3 consists of 16 residues.

This clonotype was recorded a few times. CDR3 amino acids: CASSLGPLGGQPQHF. The CDR3 coding sequence is TGCGCCAGCAGCTTGGGGCCTCTGGGGGGACAGCCCCAGCATTTT. The gene calls are TRBV5-1 and TRBJ1-5; D perhaps matches TRBD1 (5 bases). Germline V gives CDR1 SGHRS, CDR2 YFSETQ. V gave up 0 bases and J gave up 7 bases, with 14 bases separating them. The CDR3 contains 15 residues.

This clonotype appeared many times. V gene TRBV24-1 combines with J gene TRBJ1-1, with unresolved D. The V end was cut by 5 bases, the J end by 7 bases, with 10 bases between. CDR1 KGHDR and CDR2 SFDVKD come from the germline V gene. The CDR3 has 12 amino acids. The CDR3: CATSGDGSEAFF. CDR3 bases: TGTGCCACCAGTGGCGACGGGAGTGAAGCTTTCTTT.

This clonotype was seen repeatedly, ten times or more. The rearrangement uses TRBV7-2 and TRBJ2-7, with 7 nucleotides matching TRBD2. Germline CDR1 is SGHTA and CDR2 is FQGNSA. This CDR3 spans 15 amino acids. The V and J ends lost 5 bases and 3 bases, in that order; junction bases with no gene match: 10. The CDR3 DNA follows: TGTGCCAGCAGCCCGGTGGCGGGAGCCTACTACGAGCAGTACTTC. Translating it yields CASSPVAGAYYEQYF.

The chain joins TRBV11-2 to TRBJ1-1; no definite D call. CDR3 size: 16 residues. V was trimmed by 5 bases and J by 2 bases, leaving 18 bases between them. Germline CDR1 is SGHAT and CDR2 is FQNNGV. CDR3 DNA: TGTGCCAGCAGCGTATTGCCAGTAACCCCTAACACTGAAGCTTTCTTT. Its translation is CASSVLPVTPNTEAFF.

This clonotype was seen ten or more times. The genes are TRBV20-1 and TRBJ2-3; D gene ambiguous. Germline V gene data show CDR1 as DFQATT and CDR2 as SNEGSKA (reference sequence). The CDR3 has 12 amino acids. V was cut by 3 bases and J by 3 bases, with 7 bases left in between. The CDR3 DNA reads as TGCAGTGCTAGCTGGGAAACAGATACGCAGTATTTT. This gives the protein CSASWETDTQYF.

On this clonotype itself: A much more abundant neighbour one base away suggests this may be a read error. The J gene is TRBJ2-7, the V gene TRBV3-1, with TRBD2 matching 9 bases. Germline V gives CDR1 LGHDT, CDR2 YNNKEL (reference sequence). The CDR3 has 16 amino acids. CDR3: CAISQVGAGGSHEQYF. The DNA for the CDR3 is TGTGCCATCAGCCAAGTGGGAGCGGGAGGCTCCCACGAGCAGTACTTC.

This clonotype has at least ten counts. This sequence joins TRBV11-2 and TRBJ2-5; D gene ambiguous. CDR3 length: 15 amino acids. The V end was cut by 0 bases, the J end by 5 bases, with 13 bases between. Germline lookup yields CDR1 SGHAT and CDR2 FQNNGV. CDR3 DNA sequence: TGTGCCAGCAGCTTAGACCTTTTAGTGGGGGAGACCCAGTACTTC. As protein: CASSLDLLVGETQYF.

This clonotype was found many times. V usage is TRBV12-3 or TRBV12-4 and J usage is TRBJ2-3, with TRBD1 as a possible D gene (5 bases). Trimming removed 6 bases from V and 0 bases from J, with 10 bases in between. The CDR3 totals 14 residues. CDR3 nucleotide sequence: TGTGCCAGCAGACCTCAGGGAAGCACAGATACGCAGTATTTT. Translating gives CASRPQGSTDTQYF.

Many counts were recorded for this clonotype. The CDR3 DNA is TGTGCCAGCAGGCTACAGGGCTCTACCAACACTGAAGCTTTCTTT. Translating gives CASRLQGSTNTEAFF. This chain uses TRBV12-3 or TRBV12-4 with TRBJ1-1, with D perhaps TRBD1 (6 bases). The CDR3 length is 15 residues. Trimming pared 6 bases from V and 2 bases from J, leaving 16 bases between.

V and J are TRBV19 and TRBJ1-5, with D unresolved. V shed 3 bases and J shed 6 bases, with 6 bases lying between them. The CDR3 has 12 amino acids. CDR1 is LNHDA, CDR2 SQIVND, per germline (reference sequence). CDR3 protein: CASSIAGQPQHF. CDR3 DNA: TGTGCCAGTAGTATCGCAGGTCAGCCCCAGCATTTT.

In its sample, this clonotype was seen many times. CDR3 in DNA: TGTGCCAGCAGTTCTTACTTAGGACAGAATAGCAATCAGCCCCAGCATTTT. This encodes CASSSYLGQNSNQPQHF. J is TRBJ1-5 and V is TRBV12-3 or TRBV12-4; D is possibly TRBD1 (6 bases). Trimming left V 4 bases short and J 0 bases short, with 16 bases between. CDR3 length: 17 amino acids.

The chain employs TRBV7-1 and TRBJ2-1, with D possibly being TRBD1 or TRBD2 (7 bases each). TRBV7-1 is annotated as an ORF whose role is uncertain. Trimming left V 3 bases short and J 0 bases short, with 30 bases between. The CDR3 is 22 residues long. The CDR3 sequence: CASSSPRREGARPGSSYNEQFF. CDR3 DNA: TGTGCCAGCAGCTCTCCCCGGAGGGAGGGGGCGCGACCCGGCAGCTCCTACAATGAGCAGTTCTTC.

Only a few counts were recorded for this clonotype. The genes are TRBV27 and TRBJ2-1, with D perhaps TRBD2 (5 bases). The ends were cut back, 2 bases at V and 8 bases at J, with 13 bases in the middle. Germline CDR1 is MNHEY and CDR2 is SMNVEV (reference sequence). CDR3 length equals 14 residues. The CDR3 coding sequence is TGTGCCAGCAGTTTAGGGTATCGGGGTGATGAGCAGTTCTTC. As protein: CASSLGYRGDEQFF.

This clonotype was counted only a few times. J is TRBJ2-2 and V is TRBV2; weak D call: TRBD1 (6 bases). This CDR3 region has 12 residues. The V end was cut by 8 bases, the J end by 7 bases, with 11 bases between. CDR1 is SNHLY and CDR2 is FYNNEI in the germline V gene. The CDR3 sequence: CASSQGFGELFF. The CDR3 DNA reads TGTGCCAGCTCTCAGGGGTTCGGGGAGCTGTTTTTT.

The genes are TRBV3-1 and TRBJ2-1; D could derive from TRBD1 or TRBD2 (6 bases each). CDR3 length: 17 residues. With 0 bases removed from V and 5 bases from J, the gap between germline ends came to 17 bases. Germline V gives CDR1 LGHDT, CDR2 YNNKEL (reference sequence). The CDR3 bases are TGTGCCAGCAGCCAAGATCGAAGGAAGGGGGGCCACAATGAGCAGTTCTTC. It specifies CASSQDRRKGGHNEQFF.

This clonotype was observed many times. This chain uses TRBV5-6 with TRBJ2-1, with 9 bases lining up with TRBD1. The CDR3 sequence is 16 residues long. CDR1 and CDR2 from the germline V gene are SGHDT and YYEEEE. V shed 3 bases and J 7 bases; nucleotides not matched to a gene: 11. The CDR3 reads CASSSTGGGRGNEQFF. CDR3 nucleotides: TGTGCCAGCAGCTCTACAGGGGGCGGAAGGGGAAATGAGCAGTTCTTC.

V and J are TRBV5-1 and TRBJ1-1; D unclear. There are 12 residues in the CDR3. Per the germline V gene, CDR1 is SGHRS and CDR2 is YFSETQ. V gave up 0 bases and J gave up 6 bases, with 6 bases separating them. The CDR3 DNA sequence: TGCGCCAGCAGCTTGGGGTTCGCTGAAGCTTTCTTT. Residues: CASSLGFAEAFF.

This clonotype has ten or more counts. This chain connects TRBV29-1 to TRBJ1-5; D uncertain. This CDR3 is built from 13 residues. Germline CDR1 reads SQVTM; CDR2 reads ANQGSEA. The germline V and J ends were trimmed by 1 base and 3 bases, with 7 bases remaining between them. The CDR3: CSVEAGVNQPQHF. Written as DNA, the CDR3 is TGCAGCGTTGAAGCAGGAGTCAATCAGCCCCAGCATTTT.

This clonotype showed up just a few times. CDR3 DNA: TGTGCCAGCAGCCTGGGTGGGGGGACCGCCGGGGAGCTGTTTTTT. Its protein is CASSLGGGTAGELFF. The V gene is TRBV7-6, the J gene TRBJ2-2; D is possibly TRBD2 (6 bases). V shed 5 bases and J shed 6 bases, with 16 bases lying between them. Germline-derived CDR1 and CDR2 are SGHVS and FNYEAQ. The CDR3 loop spans 15 amino acids. The entire variable domain, with the rest obtained from reference TRBV7-6 and TRBJ2-2, is as follows: GAGVSQSPRYKVTKRGQDVALRCDPISGHVSLYWYRQALGQGPEFLTYFNYEAQQDKSGLPNDRFSAERPEGSISTLTIQRTEQRDSAMYRCASSLGGGTAGELFFGEGSRLTVL.

This clonotype has only a few counts. This chain links TRBV12-3 or TRBV12-4 with TRBJ2-3; D remains unclear. The CDR3 sequence is 14 residues long. V gave up 4 bases and J gave up 7 bases, with 15 bases separating them. CDR3 sequence reads: CASSSGPNMYTQYF. In DNA, the CDR3 is TGTGCCAGCAGTTCCGGCCCCAATATGTATACGCAGTATTTT.

This clonotype was counted many times. This sequence joins TRBV27 and TRBJ2-4; TRBD1 might be the D (5 bases). Looked up from germline, CDR1 is MNHEY and CDR2 is SMNVEV (reference sequence). V lost 5 bases and J 3 bases, leaving 17 bases between the germline ends. This CDR3 contains 16 residues. The CDR3 nucleotides read TGTGCCAGCAGTCCGGTCCTGACAGCGTTCAAAAACATTCAGTACTTC. This codes for CASSPVLTAFKNIQYF.

The sample holds a few counts of this clonotype. The chain has TRBV7-9 and TRBJ2-7; no clear D gene. V dropped 3 bases and J dropped 4 bases, with 7 bases sitting between them. The CDR3 extends over 12 amino acids. The germline CDR1 and CDR2 sequences are SEHNR and FQNEAQ (reference sequence). CDR3 amino acids: CASSFEVYEQYF. The CDR3 nucleotides read TGTGCCAGCAGCTTTGAGGTATACGAGCAGTACTTC.